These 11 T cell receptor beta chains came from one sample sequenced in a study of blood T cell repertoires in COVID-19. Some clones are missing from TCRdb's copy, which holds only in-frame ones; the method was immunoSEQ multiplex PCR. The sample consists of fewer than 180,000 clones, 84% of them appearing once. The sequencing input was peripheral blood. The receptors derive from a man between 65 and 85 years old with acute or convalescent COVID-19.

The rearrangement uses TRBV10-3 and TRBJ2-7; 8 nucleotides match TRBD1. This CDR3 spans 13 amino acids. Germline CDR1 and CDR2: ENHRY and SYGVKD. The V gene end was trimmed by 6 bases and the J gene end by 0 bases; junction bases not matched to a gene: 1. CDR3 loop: CAIRGQASYEQYF. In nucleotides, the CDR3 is TGTGCCATCAGGGGACAGGCCTCCTACGAGCAGTACTTC.

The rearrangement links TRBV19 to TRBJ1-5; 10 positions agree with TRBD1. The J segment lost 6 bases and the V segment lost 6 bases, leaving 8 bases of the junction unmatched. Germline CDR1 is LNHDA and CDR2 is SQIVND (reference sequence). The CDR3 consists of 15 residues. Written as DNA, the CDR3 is TGTGCCAGTAGCTACCGGGACAGGGGCGGTCAGCCCCAGCATTTT. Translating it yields CASSYRDRGGQPQHF.

CDR3 sequence reads: CASSLGGYGTGTGDTQYF. Written as DNA, the CDR3 is TGTGCCAGCAGCTTAGGAGGGTACGGGACAGGGACGGGGGATACGCAGTATTTT. The chain links TRBV7-6 to TRBJ2-3, with TRBD1 matching over 9 bases. The germline CDR1 and CDR2 sequences are SGHVS and FNYEAQ. V dropped 1 base and J dropped 6; count of bases not matched to a gene: 14. The CDR3 covers 18 residues.

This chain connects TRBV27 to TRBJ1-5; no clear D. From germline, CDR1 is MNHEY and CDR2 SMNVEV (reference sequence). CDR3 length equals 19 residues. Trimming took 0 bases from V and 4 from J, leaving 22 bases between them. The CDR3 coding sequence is TGTGCCAGCAGTTTATCCTTCACCGTCGGGATAGCGAGGAATCAGCCCCAGCATTTT. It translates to CASSLSFTVGIARNQPQHF.

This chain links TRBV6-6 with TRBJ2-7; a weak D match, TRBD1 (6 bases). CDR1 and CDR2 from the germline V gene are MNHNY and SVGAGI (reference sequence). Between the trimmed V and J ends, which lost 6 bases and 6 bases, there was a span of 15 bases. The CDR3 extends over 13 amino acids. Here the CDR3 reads CASRSIRGAEQYF. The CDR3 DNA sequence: TGTGCCAGCAGGTCAATCAGGGGTGCCGAGCAGTACTTC.

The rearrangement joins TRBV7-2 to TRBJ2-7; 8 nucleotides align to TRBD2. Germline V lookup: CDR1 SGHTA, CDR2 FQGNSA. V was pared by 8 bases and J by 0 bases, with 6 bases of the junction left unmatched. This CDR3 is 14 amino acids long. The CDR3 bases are TGTGCCAGCCGTGGGGCGGGGGGCTCCTACGAGCAGTACTTC. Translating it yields CASRGAGGSYEQYF.

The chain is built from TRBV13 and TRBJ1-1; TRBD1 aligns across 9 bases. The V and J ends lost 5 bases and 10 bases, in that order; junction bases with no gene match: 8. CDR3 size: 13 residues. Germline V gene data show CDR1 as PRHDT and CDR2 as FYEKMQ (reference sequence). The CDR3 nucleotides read TGTGCCAGCAGCACAGGACAGGGGAGGGGAGCTTTCTTT. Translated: CASSTGQGRGAFF.

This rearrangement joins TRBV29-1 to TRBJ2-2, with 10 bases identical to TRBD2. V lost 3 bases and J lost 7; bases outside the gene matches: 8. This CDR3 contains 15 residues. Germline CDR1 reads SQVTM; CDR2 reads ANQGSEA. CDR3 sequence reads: CSVDPSGGRSGELFF. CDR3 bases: TGCAGCGTTGATCCTAGCGGGGGCCGAAGCGGGGAGCTGTTTTTT.

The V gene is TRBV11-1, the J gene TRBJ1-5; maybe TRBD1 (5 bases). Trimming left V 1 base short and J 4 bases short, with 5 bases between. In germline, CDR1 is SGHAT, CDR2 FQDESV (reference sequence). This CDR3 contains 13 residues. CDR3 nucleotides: TGTGCCAGCAGCTTAGACAGGAATCAGCCCCAGCATTTT. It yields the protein CASSLDRNQPQHF. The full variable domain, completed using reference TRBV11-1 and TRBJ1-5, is EAEVAQSPRYKITEKSQAVAFWCDPISGHATLYWYRQILGQGPELLVQFQDESVVDDSQLPKDRFSAERLKGVDSTLKIQPAELGDSAMYLCASSLDRNQPQHFGDGTRLSIL.

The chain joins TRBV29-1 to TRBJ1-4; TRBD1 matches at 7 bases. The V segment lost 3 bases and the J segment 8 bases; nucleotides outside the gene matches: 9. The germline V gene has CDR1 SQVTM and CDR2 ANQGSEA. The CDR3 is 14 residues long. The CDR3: CSVDRRQGSEKLFF. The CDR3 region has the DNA TGCAGCGTTGACCGGCGACAGGGAAGCGAAAAACTGTTTTTT. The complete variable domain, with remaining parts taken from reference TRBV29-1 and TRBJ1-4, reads SAVISQKPSRDICQRGTSLTIQCQVDSQVTMMFWYRQQPGQSLTLIATANQGSEATYESGFVIDKFPISRPNLTFSTLTVSNMSPEDSSIYLCSVDRRQGSEKLFFGSGTQLSVL.

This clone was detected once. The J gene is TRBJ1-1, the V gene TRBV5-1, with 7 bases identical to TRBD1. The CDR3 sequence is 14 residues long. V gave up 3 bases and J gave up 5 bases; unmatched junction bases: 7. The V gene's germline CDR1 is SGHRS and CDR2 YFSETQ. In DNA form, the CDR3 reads TGCGCCAGCAGCTCAGGGGACAGCTCAACTGAAGCTTTCTTT. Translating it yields CASSSGDSSTEAFF.